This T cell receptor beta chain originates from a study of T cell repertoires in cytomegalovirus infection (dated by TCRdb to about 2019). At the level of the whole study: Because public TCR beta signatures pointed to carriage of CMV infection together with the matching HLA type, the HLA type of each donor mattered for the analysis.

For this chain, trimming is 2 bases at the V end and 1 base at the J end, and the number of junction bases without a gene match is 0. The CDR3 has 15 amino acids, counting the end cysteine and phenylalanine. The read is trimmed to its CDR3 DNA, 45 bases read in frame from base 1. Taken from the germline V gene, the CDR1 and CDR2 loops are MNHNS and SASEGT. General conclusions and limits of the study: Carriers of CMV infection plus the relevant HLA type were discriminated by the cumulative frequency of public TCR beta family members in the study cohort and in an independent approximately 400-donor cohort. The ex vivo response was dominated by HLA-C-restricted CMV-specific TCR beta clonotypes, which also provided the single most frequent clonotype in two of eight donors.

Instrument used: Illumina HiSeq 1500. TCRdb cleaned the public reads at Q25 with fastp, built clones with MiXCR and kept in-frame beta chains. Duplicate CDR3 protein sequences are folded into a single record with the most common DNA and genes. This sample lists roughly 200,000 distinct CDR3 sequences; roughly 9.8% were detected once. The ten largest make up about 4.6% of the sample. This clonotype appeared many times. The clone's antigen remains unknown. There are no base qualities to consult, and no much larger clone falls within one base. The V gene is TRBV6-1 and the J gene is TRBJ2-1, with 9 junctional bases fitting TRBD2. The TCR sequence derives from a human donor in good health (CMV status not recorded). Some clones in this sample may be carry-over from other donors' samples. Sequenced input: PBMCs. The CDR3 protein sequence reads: CASSELAGSYNEQFF. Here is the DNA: TGTGCCAGCAGTGAACTAGCGGGGTCCTACAATGAGCAGTTCTTC.